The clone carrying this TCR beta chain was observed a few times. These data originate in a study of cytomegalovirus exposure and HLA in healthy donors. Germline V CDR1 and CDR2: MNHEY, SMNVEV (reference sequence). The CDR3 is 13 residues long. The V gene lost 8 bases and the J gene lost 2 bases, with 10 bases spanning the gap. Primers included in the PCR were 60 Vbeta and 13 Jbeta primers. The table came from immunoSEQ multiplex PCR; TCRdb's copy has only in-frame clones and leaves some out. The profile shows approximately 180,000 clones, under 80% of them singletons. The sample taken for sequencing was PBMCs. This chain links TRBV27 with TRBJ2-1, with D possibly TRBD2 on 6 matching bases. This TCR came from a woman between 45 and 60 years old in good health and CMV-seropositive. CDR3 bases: TGTGCCAGCGCAAAGCGGGCCTACAATGAGCAGTTCTTC. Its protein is CASAKRAYNEQFF.